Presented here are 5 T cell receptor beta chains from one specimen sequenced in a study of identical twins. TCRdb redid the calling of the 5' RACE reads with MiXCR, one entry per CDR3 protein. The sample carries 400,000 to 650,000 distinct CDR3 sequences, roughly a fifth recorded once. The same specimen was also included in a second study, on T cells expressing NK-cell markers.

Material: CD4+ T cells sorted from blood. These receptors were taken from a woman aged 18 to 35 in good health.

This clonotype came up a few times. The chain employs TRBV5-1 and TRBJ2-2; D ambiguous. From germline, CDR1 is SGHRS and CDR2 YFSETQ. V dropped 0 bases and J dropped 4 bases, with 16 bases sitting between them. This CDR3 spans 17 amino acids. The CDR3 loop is CASSLADGIGPTGELFF. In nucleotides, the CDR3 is TGCGCCAGCAGCTTGGCCGATGGGATCGGTCCCACCGGGGAGCTGTTTTTT. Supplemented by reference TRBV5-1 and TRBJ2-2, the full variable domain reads KAGVTQTPRYLIKTRGQQVTLSCSPISGHRSVSWYQQTPGQGLQFLFEYFSETQRNKGNFPGRFSGRQFSNSRSEMNVSTLELGDSALYLCASSLADGIGPTGELFFGEGSRLTVL.

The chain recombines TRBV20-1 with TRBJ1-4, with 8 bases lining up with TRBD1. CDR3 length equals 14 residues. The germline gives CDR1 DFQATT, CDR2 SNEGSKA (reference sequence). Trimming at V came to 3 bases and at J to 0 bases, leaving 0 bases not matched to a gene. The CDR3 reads CSARGQATNEKLFF. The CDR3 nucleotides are TGCAGTGCTAGGGGACAGGCAACTAATGAAAAACTGTTTTTT.

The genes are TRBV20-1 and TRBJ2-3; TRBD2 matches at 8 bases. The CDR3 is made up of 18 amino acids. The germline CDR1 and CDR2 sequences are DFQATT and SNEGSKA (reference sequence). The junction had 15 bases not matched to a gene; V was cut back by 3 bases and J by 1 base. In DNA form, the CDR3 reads TGCAGTGCTAGCCTCTCAGCGGGAGTACCGTATGGCACAGATACGCAGTATTTT. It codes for CSASLSAGVPYGTDTQYF.

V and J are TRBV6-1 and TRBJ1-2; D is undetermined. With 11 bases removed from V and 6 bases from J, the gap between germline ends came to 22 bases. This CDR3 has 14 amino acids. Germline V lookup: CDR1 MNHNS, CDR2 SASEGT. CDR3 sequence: CAAVPPAATDGYTF. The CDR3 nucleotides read TGTGCCGCAGTGCCTCCCGCGGCCACGGATGGCTACACCTTC.

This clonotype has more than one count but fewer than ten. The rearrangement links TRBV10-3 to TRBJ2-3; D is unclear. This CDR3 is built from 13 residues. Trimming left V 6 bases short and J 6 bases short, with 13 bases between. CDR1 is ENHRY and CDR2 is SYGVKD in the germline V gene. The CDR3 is CAISRGSPDTQYF. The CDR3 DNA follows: TGTGCCATCAGCCGAGGAAGTCCGGATACGCAGTATTTT.